This T cell receptor beta chain stems from a study of T cells in Graves' hyperthyroidism and ophthalmopathy. In regard to this clonotype: A read error may explain this, as a much larger clone is one base away.

Using RNA transcripts as the source, TCR beta CDR3 regions were amplified. Using the HTBI primer set, a first-round RT-PCR was run on the TCR CDR3. One entry per CDR3 protein, called by TCRdb with MiXCR from the multiplex PCR reads. The table includes roughly 400,000 distinct CDR3 sequences, 20% to 25% detected once. Germline V CDR1 and CDR2: MNHEY, SVGAGI. CDR3 length equals 14 residues. The material sequenced was blood. This rearrangement joins TRBV6-5 to TRBJ2-1; D gene uncertain. This clonotype was obtained from a man in his forties or fifties with Graves' hyperthyroidism. CDR3 bases: TGTGCCAGCAGTTACTCGATGGTTTACAATGAGCAGGTCTTC. Its translation: CASSYSMVYNEQVF.